The rows below give T cell receptor beta chains drawn from one sample of a study of cytomegalovirus exposure and HLA in healthy donors. Clones were sequenced by immunoSEQ multiplex PCR, and TCRdb holds only the in-frame ones, with some missing. Seen here are just under 250,000 clones, 82% observed once, and the top ten hold roughly 5%. Material: PBMCs. The receptors originated from a woman aged 40 to 50 in good health and CMV-seropositive. CDR3s leave out the opening cysteine and the closing phenylalanine or tryptophan. Each record gives: J gene, clone size, V gene, CDR3 protein. Clone size appears in some rows only: once, few, many, or a class for an expanded clone.

TRBJ2-5 - TRBV5-1 ASSLTAQETQY
TRBJ2-6 - TRBV7-2 ASSLAVLALSSGANVLT
TRBJ2-7 - TRBV7-2 ASSFSTGDTEQY
- - TRBV6-5 ASSYWRSTYEQY
TRBJ1-5 - TRBV10-3 AISDPQRHGQPQH
TRBJ1-4 - TRBV7-2 ASSTMGPGSKKLF
TRBJ1-1 - TRBV7-9 SSSLNTEAF
TRBJ1-1 - TRBV10-3 AISTTEGNTEAF
TRBJ1-2 once TRBV6-5 ASSPGQHYGYT
TRBJ1-1 - TRBV19 ASSRGGNTEAF
TRBJ2-7 - TRBV5-4 ASVGLAGGEQY
TRBJ2-2 few TRBV5-1 ASSFRGSGELF
TRBJ1-2 once TRBV5-1 ASSLDGSWGYT
TRBJ2-1 - TRBV19 ASSQEGFAGGPYNEQF
TRBJ2-3 - TRBV10-3 AISALAGSTDTQY
TRBJ1-2 once TRBV6-1 ASGGTGGAYGYT
TRBJ1-1 few TRBV5-4 ASSLGTGGNGDTEAF
TRBJ2-1 - TRBV4-1 ASSSPSSGRADEQF
TRBJ1-1 - TRBV19 ASTPRTGSNTEAF
TRBJ1-5 - TRBV15 ATPVQWDRDYSNQPQH
TRBJ1-2 - TRBV7-9 SSSLEVGGKVHT
TRBJ2-2 - TRBV7-3 ASSLGTGPSGELF
TRBJ2-5 - TRBV27 ASSYQQGSETQY
TRBJ2-5 - TRBV4-1 ASSQRPARTQETQY
TRBJ1-5 few TRBV5-8 ASSLAGQPNQPQH
TRBJ1-1 few TRBV30 ASARDRGTEAF
TRBJ1-6 few TRBV5-4 ASSFDLGNSPLH
TRBJ2-7 - TRBV11-3 ASSPGLSSYEQY
TRBJ2-5 once TRBV25-1 ASSEAGRGTQETQY
TRBJ1-1 few TRBV7-3 ASAHGVNTEAF
TRBJ1-5 once TRBV27 ASSLRGLGQPQH
TRBJ1-2 - TRBV12-5 ASGLPGTVGGYT
TRBJ1-3 - TRBV7-2 ASSLEDRPGNTIY
TRBJ2-7 - TRBV7-6 ASNSGESYEQY
TRBJ1-6 - TRBV30 AWGQGPYNSPLH
TRBJ2-7 - TRBV30 AWAGLETDEQY
TRBJ2-2 - TRBV6-5 ASTRQGFSGELF
TRBJ2-1 few TRBV7-9 ASSEGGGGQYYNEQF
TRBJ1-2 - TRBV7-2 ASSLEGVEANGYT
TRBJ1-3 - TRBV9 ASSPLIGGDSGNTIY
TRBJ1-6 - TRBV30 AWSPGPTRPLH
TRBJ2-7 - TRBV7-9 ASSPPGSPSYEQY
TRBJ1-4 - TRBV5-5 ASSLLPGTGGSSNEKLF
TRBJ2-3 - TRBV6-6 ASSRLTFTDTQY
TRBJ2-7 - TRBV25-1 ASSEIRGRDRGGYEQY
TRBJ1-1 - TRBV5-4 ASSQGGTEAF
TRBJ2-1 - TRBV7-9 SSSLEAGVRGNEQF
TRBJ1-3 - TRBV2 ASSEVGAGGNTIY
TRBJ1-1 - TRBV18 ASSRRGLIPDGEAF
- - TRBV25-1 ASSLLGQGTYEQY
TRBJ1-1 - TRBV7-9 ASSLIIREMNTEAF
TRBJ1-4 - TRBV4-3 ASSQDSGAREKLF